This T cell receptor beta chain appears in the sequencing data of a study of control samples from healthy donors and cancer patients. The table came from immunoSEQ multiplex PCR; TCRdb's copy has only in-frame clones and leaves some out. In the table there are fewer than 120,000 clones, roughly 90% of which are singletons. Germline CDR1 and CDR2: KGHSH and LQKENI. The CDR3 length is 14 residues. V was shortened by 6 bases and J by 8 bases, with 14 bases between the two germline ends. Only one count was recorded for this clone. The chain recombines TRBV18 with TRBJ1-6; a possible D gene is TRBD1 (6 bases). The sequence was collected from a woman in her sixties or seventies with lung cancer. Sample: PBMCs. As DNA, the CDR3 is TGTGCCAGCTCGACGGACAGCCTAGATTCACCCCTCCACTTT. Translation: CASSTDSLDSPLHF.